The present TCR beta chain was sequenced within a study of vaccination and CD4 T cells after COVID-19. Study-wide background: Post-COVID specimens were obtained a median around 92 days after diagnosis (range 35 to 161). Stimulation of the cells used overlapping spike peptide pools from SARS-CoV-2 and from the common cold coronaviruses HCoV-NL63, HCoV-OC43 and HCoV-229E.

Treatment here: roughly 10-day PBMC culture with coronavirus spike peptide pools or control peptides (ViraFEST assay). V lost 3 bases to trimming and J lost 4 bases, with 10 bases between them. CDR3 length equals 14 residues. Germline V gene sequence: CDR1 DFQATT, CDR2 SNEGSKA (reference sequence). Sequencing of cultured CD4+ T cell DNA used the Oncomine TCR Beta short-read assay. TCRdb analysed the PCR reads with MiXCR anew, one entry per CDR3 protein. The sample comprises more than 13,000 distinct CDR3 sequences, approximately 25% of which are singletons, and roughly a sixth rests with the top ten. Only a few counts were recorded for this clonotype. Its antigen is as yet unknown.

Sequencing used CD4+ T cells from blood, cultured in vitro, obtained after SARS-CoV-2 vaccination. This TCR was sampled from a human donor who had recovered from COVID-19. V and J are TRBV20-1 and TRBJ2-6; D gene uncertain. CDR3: CSARPTLGANVLTF. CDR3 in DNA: TGCAGTGCTAGGCCCACCCTCGGGGCCAACGTCCTGACTTTC.